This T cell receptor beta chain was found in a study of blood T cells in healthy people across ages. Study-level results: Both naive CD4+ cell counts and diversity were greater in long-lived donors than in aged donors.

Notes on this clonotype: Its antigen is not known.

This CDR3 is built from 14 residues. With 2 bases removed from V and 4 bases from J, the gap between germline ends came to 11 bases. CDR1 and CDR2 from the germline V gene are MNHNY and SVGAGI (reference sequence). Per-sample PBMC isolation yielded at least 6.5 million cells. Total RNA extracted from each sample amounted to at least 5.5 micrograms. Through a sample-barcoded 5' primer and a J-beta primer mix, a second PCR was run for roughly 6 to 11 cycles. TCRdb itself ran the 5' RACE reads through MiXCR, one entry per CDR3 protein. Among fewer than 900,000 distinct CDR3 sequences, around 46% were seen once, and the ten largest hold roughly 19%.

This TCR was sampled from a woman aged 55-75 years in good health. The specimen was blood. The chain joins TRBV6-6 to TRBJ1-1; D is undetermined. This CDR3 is CASSYPDSITEAFF. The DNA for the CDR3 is TGTGCCAGCAGTTACCCAGATAGCATCACTGAAGCTTTCTTT.